This T cell receptor beta chain was retrieved from a study of blood T cells in healthy people across ages. Across the whole study: Template-switching capture recovered about one barcoded beta molecule per two T cells. Study-level results: Diversity was estimated from one million T cells, and these estimates were considered underestimates.

Every sample had a minimum of 6 million PBMCs isolated. On this clonotype itself: What it binds is not known.

A second PCR, run for 7 to 11 cycles, used a sample-barcoded 5' primer plus a J-beta primer mix. Using its own MiXCR run on the 5' RACE reads, TCRdb lists one record per CDR3 protein. The table includes about 1.6 million distinct CDR3 sequences, about 31% detected once. The CDR3 length is 15 residues. The germline gives CDR1 DFQATT, CDR2 SNEGSKA (reference sequence). Trimming cost V 6 bases and J 2 bases; bases outside gene matches: 12. The TCR was taken from a woman aged 25 to 39 in good health. V usage is TRBV20-1 and J usage is TRBJ2-7; 8 bases are a match to TRBD1. Sequencing was carried out using blood. CDR3 bases: TGCAGTGCGGACCCCCGGGACAGGACCACCTACGAGCAGTACTTC. Encoded protein: CSADPRDRTTYEQYF.